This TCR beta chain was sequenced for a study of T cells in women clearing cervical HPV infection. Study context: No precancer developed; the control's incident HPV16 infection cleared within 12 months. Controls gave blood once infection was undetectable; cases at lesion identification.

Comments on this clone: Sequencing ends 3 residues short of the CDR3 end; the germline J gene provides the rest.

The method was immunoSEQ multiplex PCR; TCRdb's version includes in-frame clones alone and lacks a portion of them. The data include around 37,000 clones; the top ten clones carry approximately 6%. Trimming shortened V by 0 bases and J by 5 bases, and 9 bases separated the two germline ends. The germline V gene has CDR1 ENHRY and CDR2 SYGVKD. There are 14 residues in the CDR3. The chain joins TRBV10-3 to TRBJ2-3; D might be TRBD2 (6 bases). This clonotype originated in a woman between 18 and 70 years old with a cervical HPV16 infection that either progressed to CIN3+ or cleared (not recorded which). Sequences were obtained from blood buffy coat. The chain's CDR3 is CAISESRGVDTQYF. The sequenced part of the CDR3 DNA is TGTGCCATCAGTGAGTCGCGGGGTGTAGATACG.